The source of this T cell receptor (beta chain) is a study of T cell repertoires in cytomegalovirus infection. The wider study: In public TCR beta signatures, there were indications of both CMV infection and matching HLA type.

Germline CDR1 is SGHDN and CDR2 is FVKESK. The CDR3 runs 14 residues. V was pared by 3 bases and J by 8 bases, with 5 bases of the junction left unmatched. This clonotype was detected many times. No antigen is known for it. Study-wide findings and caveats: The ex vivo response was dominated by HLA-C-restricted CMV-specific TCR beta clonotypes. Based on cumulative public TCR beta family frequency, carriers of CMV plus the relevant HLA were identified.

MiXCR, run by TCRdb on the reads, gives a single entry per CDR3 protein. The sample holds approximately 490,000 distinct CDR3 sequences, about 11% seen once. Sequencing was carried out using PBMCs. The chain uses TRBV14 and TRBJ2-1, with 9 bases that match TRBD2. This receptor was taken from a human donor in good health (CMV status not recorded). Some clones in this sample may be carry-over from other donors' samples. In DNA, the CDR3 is TGTGCCAGCAGCCATAGCGGGAGAGTGCATGAGCAGTTCTTC. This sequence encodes CASSHSGRVHEQFF.